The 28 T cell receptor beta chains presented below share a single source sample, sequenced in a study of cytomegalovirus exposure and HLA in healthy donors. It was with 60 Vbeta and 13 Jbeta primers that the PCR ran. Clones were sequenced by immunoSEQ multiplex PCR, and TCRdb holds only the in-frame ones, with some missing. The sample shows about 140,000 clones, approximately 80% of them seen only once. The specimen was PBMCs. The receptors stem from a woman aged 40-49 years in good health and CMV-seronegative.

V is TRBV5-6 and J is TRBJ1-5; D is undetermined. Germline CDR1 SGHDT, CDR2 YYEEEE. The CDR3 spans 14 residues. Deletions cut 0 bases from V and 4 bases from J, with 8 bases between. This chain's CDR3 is CASSLGQVNQPQHF. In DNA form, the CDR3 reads TGTGCCAGCAGCTTGGGCCAGGTTAATCAGCCCCAGCATTTT.

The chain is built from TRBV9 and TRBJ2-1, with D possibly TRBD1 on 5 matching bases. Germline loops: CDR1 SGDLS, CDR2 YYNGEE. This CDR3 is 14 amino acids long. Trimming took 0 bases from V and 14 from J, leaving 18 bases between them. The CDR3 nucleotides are TGTGCCAGCAGCGTAGCTACGGACACTCAAAAGAAGTTCTTC. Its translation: CASSVATDTQKKFF.

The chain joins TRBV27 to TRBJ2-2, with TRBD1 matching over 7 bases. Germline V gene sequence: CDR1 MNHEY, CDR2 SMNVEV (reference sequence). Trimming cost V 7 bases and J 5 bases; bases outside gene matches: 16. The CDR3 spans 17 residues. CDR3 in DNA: TGTGCCAGCACAATACAGGGGCGGGCCCCAGCTACCGGGGAGCTGTTTTTT. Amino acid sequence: CASTIQGRAPATGELFF.

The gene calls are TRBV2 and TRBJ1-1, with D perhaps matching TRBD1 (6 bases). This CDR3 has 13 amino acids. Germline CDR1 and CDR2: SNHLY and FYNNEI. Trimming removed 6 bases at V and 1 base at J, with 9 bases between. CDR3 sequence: CASRADRNTEAFF. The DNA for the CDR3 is TGTGCCAGCAGAGCGGACAGGAACACTGAAGCTTTCTTT.

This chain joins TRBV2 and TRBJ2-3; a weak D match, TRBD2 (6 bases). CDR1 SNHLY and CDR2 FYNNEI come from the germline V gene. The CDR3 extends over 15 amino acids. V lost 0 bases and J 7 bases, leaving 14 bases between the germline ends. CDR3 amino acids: CASSEAPGGLNTQYF. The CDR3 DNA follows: TGTGCCAGCAGTGAAGCACCTGGGGGGTTGAATACGCAGTATTTT. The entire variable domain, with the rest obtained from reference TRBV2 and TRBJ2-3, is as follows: EPEVTQTPSHQVTQMGQEVILRCVPISNHLYFYWYRQILGQKVEFLVSFYNNEISEKSEIFDDQFSVERPDGSNFTLKIRSTKLEDSAMYFCASSEAPGGLNTQYFGPGTRLTVL.

CDR3 amino acids: CASSPSADTQYF. As DNA, the CDR3 is TGTGCCAGCAGCCCGAGTGCAGATACGCAGTATTTT. The chain couples TRBV28 to TRBJ2-3; D unclear. CDR3 size: 12 residues. Per the germline V gene, CDR1 is MDHEN and CDR2 is SYDVKM. The V and J ends lost 6 bases and 4 bases respectively, with 8 bases between them.

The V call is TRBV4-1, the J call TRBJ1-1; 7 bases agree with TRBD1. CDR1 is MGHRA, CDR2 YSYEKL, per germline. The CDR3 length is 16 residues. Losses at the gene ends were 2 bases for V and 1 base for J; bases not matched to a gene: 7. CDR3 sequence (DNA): TGCGCCAGCAGCCAACACCCCGGGACAGAGAACACTGAAGCTTTCTTT. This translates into CASSQHPGTENTEAFF.

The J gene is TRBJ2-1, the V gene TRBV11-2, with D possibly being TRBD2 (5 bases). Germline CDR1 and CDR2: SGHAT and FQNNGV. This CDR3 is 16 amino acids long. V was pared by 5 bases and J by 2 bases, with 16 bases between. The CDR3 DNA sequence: TGTGCCAGCAGCCCCACGTGGGAGCCGACCTACAATGAGCAGTTCTTC. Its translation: CASSPTWEPTYNEQFF.

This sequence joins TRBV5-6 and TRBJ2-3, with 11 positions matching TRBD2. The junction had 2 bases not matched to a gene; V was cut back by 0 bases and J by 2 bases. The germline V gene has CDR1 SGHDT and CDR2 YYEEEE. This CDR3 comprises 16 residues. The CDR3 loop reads CASSLGLAGFTDTQYF. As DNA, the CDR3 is TGTGCCAGCAGCTTGGGACTAGCGGGATTCACAGATACGCAGTATTTT.

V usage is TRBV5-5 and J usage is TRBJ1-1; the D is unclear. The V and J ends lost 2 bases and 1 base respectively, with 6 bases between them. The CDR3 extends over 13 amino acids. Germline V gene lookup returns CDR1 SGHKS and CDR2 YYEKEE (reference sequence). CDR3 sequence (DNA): TGTGCCAGCAGCTTAACACCGAACACTGAAGCTTTCTTT. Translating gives CASSLTPNTEAFF. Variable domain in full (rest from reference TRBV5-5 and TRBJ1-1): DAGVTQSPTHLIKTRGQQVTLRCSPISGHKSVSWYQQVLGQGPQFIFQYYEKEERGRGNFPDRFSARQFPNYSSELNVNALLLGDSALYLCASSLTPNTEAFFGQGTRLTVV.

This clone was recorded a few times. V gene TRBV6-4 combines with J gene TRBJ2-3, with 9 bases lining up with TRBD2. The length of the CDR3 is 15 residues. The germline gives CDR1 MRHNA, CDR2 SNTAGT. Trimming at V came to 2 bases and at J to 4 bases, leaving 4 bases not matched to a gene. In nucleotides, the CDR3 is TGTGCCAGCAGTGACGCGGGGGGGCCGTCAGATACGCAGTATTTT. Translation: CASSDAGGPSDTQYF.

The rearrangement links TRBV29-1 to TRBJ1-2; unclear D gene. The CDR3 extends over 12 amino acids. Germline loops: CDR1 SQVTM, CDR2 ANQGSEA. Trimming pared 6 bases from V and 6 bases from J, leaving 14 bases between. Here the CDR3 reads CSVGGHKNGYTF. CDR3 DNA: TGCAGCGTAGGAGGGCATAAGAATGGCTACACCTTC.

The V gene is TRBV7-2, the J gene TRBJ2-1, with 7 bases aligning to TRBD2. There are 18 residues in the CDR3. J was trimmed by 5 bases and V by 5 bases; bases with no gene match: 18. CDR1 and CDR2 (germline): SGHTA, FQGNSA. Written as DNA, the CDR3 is TGTGCCAGCAGCCCCCAAAACCCCGCGAAGCTAGCGGACAATGAGCAGTTCTTC. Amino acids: CASSPQNPAKLADNEQFF.

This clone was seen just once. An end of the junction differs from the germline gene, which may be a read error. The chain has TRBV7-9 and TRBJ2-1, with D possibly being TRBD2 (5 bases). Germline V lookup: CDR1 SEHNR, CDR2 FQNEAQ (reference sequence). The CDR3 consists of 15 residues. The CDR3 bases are TGTTCCAGCAGCCCCACTTGGGCTAGCCTCAATGAGCAGTTCTTC. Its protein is CSSSPTWASLNEQFF.

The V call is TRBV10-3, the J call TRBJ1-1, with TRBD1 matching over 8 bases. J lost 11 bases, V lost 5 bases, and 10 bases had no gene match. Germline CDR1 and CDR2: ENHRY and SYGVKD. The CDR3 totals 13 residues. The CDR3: CAISSDRATGAFF. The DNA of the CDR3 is TGTGCCATCAGTTCGGACAGGGCCACGGGGGCTTTCTTT.

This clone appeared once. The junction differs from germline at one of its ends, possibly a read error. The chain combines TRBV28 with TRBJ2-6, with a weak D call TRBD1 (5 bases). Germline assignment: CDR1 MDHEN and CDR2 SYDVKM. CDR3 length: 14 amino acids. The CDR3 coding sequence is TGTGCCAGCAGTGTCCACTCTGGGGCCAACGGCCTGACTTTC. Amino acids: CASSVHSGANGLTF. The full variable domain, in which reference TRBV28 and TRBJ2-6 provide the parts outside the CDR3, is DVKVTQSSRYLVKRTGEKVFLECVQDMDHENMFWYRQDPGLGLRLIYFSYDVKMKEKGDIPEGYSVSREKKERFSLILESASTNQTSMYLCASSVHSGANGLTFGAGSRLTVL.

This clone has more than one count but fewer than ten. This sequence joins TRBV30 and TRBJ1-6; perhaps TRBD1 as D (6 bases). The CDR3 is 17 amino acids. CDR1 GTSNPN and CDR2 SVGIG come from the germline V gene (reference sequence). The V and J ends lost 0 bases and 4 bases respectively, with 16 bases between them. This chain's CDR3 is CAWSVESDRRYNSPLHF. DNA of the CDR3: TGTGCCTGGAGTGTAGAGTCGGACAGAAGGTATAATTCACCCCTCCACTTT.

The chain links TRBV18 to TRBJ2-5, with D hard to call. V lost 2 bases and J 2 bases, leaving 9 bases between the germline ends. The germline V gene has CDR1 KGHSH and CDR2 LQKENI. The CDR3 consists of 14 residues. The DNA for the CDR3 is TGTGCCAGCTCACCAGTGACTTCACAAGAGACCCAGTACTTC. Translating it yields CASSPVTSQETQYF. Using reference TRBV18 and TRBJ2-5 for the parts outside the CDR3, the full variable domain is NAGVMQNPRHLVRRRGQEARLRCSPMKGHSHVYWYRQLPEEGLKFMVYLQKENIIDESGMPKERFSAEFPKEGPSILRIQQVVRGDSAAYFCASSPVTSQETQYFGPGTRLLVL.

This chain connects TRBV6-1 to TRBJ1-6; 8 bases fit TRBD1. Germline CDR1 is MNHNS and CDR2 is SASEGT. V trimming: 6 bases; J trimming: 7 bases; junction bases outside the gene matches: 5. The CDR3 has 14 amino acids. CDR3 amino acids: CASRGQGQNSPLHF. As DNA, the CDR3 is TGTGCCAGCAGAGGACAGGGCCAAAATTCACCCCTCCACTTT.

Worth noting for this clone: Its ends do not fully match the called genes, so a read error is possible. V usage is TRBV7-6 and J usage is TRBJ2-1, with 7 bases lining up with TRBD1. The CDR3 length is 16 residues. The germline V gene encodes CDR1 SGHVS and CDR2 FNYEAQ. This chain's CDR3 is CASSIKTGTAYNEQFF. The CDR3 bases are TGTGCCAGCAGCATCAAGACCGGGACAGCCTACAATGAACAGTTCTTC.

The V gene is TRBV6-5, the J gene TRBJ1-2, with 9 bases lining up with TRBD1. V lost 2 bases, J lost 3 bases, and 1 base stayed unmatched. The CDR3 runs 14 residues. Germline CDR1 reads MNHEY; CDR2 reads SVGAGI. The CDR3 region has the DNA TGTGCCAGCAGTTACACAGGGGGCGACTATGGCTACACCTTC. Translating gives CASSYTGGDYGYTF.

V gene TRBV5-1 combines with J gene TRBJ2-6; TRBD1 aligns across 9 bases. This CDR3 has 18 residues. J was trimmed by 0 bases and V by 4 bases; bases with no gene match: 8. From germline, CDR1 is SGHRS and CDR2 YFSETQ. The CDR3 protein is CASSLRDRDYSGANVLTF. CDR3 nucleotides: TGCGCCAGCAGCCTCCGGGACAGGGACTACTCTGGGGCCAACGTCCTGACTTTC.

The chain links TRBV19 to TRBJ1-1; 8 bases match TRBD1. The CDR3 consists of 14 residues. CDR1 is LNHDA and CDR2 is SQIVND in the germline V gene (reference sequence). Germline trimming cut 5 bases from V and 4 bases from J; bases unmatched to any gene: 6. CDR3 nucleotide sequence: TGTGCCAGTAGTGTGGACAGGGTTACCACTGAAGCTTTCTTT. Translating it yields CASSVDRVTTEAFF.

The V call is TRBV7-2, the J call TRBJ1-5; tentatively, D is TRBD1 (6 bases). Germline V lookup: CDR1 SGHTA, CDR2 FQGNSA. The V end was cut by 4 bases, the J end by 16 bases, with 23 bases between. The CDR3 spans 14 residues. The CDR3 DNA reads TGTGCCAGCAGCTCGACGCTGAGTGGGGGCGGTGTCCATTTT. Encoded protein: CASSSTLSGGGVHF.

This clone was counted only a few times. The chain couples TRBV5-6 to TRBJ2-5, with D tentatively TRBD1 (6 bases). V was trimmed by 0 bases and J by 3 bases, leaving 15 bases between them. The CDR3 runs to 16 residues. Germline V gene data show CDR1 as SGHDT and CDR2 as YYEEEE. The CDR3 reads CASSLVVGAGEETQYF. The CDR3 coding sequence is TGTGCCAGCAGCTTGGTAGTAGGCGCAGGGGAAGAGACCCAGTACTTC. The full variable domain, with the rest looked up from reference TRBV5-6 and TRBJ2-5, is DAGVTQSPTHLIKTRGQQVTLRCSPKSGHDTVSWYQQALGQGPQFIFQYYEEEERQRGNFPDRFSGHQFPNYSSELNVNALLLGDSALYLCASSLVVGAGEETQYFGPGTRLLVL.

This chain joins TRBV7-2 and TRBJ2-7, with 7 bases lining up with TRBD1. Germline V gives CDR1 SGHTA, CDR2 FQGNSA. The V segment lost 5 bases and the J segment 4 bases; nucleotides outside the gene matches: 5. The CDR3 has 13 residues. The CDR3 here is CASSPRGRYEQYF. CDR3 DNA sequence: TGTGCCAGCAGCCCGAGGGGGCGGTACGAGCAGTACTTC.

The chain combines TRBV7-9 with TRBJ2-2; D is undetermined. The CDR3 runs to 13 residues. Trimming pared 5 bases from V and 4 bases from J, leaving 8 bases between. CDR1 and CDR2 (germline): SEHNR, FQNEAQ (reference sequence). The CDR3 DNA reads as TGTGCCAGCAGCCCATACAGCACCGGGGAGCTGTTTTTT. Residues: CASSPYSTGELFF. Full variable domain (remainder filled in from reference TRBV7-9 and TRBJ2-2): DTGVSQNPRHKITKRGQNVTFRCDPISEHNRLYWYRQTLGQGPEFLTYFQNEAQLEKSRLLSDRFSAERPKGSFSTLEIQRTEQGDSAMYLCASSPYSTGELFFGEGSRLTVL.

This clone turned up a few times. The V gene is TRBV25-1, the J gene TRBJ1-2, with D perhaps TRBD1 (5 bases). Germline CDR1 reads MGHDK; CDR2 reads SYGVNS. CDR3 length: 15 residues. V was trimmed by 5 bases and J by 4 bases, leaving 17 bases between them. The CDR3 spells CASSTLGGESYGYTF. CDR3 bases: TGTGCCAGCAGTACCTTGGGAGGGGAGTCCTATGGCTACACCTTC.